Below, one T cell receptor beta chain is given with its context. Amplified TCR beta CDR3 regions derived from RNA transcripts. HTBI primers were employed in a first-round RT-PCR of the TCR CDR3. Via MiXCR, TCRdb re-called the multiplex PCR reads, giving one row per CDR3 protein. The table includes approximately 560,000 distinct CDR3 sequences, more than 45% detected once. This record comes from a study of T cells in Graves' hyperthyroidism and ophthalmopathy. Patients aged 18 to 65 had newly diagnosed hyperthyroidism that had lasted under 2 months. The clonotype comes from a woman under 30 with Graves' hyperthyroidism. The specimen sequenced was peripheral blood or thyroid tissue (not recorded which).

CDR3 nucleotides: TGTGCCAGCAGAGATTACAGCTATGGCTACACCTTC. Translation gives CASRDYSYGYTF. This rearrangement joins TRBV7-9 to TRBJ1-2; D remains unclear. V lost 6 bases, J lost 4 bases, and 9 bases lay in between. This CDR3 is 12 amino acids long. Germline CDR1 and CDR2: SEHNR and FQNEAQ (reference sequence).